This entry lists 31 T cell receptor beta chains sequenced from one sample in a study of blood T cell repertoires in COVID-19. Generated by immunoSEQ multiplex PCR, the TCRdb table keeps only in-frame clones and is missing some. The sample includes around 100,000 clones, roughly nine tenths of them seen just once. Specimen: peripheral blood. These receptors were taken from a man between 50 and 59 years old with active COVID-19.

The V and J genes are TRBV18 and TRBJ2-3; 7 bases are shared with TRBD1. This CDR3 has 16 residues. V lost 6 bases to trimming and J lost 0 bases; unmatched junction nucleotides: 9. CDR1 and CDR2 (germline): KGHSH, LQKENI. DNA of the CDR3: TGTGCCAGCTCTCTCGGACAGGTGGACAGCACAGATACGCAGTATTTT. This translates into CASSLGQVDSTDTQYF. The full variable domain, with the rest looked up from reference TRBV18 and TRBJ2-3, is NAGVMQNPRHLVRRRGQEARLRCSPMKGHSHVYWYRQLPEEGLKFMVYLQKENIIDESGMPKERFSAEFPKEGPSILRIQQVVRGDSAAYFCASSLGQVDSTDTQYFGPGTRLTVL.

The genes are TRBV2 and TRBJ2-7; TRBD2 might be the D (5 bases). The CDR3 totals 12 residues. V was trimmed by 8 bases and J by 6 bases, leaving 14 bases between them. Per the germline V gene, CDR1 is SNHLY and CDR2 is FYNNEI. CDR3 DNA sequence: TGTGCCAGCGGGAGTGACCCCCTCGAGCAGTACGTC. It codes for CASGSDPLEQYV.

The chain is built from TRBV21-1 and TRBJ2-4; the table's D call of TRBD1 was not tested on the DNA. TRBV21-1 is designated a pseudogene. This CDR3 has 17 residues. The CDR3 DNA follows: TGTGCCAGCAGCGCCCCTGGGCCCCGTGGGGCCAAAAACATTCAGTACTTC. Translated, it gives CASSAPGPRGAKNIQYF.

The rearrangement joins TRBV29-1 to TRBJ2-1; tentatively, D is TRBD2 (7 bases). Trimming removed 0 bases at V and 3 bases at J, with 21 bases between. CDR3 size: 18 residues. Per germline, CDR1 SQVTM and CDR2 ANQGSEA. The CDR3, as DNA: TGCAGCGTTGAAGAAGGGGGGAGCGGGGACTTAGGCTACAATGAGCAGTTCTTC. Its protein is CSVEEGGSGDLGYNEQFF.

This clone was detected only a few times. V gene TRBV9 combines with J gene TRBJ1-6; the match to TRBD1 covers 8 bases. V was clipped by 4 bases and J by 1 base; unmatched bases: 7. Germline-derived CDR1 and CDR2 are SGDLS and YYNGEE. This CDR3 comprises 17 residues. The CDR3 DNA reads TGTGCCAGCAGCCCAGACAGGGGTTGGTCCTATAATTCACCCCTCCACTTT. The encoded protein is CASSPDRGWSYNSPLHF.

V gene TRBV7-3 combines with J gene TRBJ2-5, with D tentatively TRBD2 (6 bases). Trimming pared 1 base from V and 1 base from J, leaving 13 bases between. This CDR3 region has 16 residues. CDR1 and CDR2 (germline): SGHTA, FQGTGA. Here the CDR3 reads CASSLNGGLIQETQYF. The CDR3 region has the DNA TGTGCCAGCAGCTTAAACGGGGGTCTCATCCAAGAGACCCAGTACTTC.

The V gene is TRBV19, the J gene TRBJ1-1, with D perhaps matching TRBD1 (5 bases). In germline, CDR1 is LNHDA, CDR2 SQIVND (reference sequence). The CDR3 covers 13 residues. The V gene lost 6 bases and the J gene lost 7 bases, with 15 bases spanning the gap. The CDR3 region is CASREGLRDEAFF. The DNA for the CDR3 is TGTGCCAGTAGGGAGGGGTTGCGGGATGAAGCTTTCTTT.

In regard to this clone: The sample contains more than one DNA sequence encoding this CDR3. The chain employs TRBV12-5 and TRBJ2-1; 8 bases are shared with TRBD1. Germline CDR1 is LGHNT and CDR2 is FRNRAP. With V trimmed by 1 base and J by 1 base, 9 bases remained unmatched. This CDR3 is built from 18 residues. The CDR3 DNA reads TGTGCTAGTGGTTTGGGTTTCGGACAGGGTTCTTCCTACAATGAGCAGTTCTTC. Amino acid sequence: CASGLGFGQGSSYNEQFF.

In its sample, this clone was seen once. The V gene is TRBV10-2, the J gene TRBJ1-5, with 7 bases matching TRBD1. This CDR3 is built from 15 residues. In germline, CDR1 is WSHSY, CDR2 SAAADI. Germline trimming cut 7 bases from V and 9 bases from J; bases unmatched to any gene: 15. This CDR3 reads CASTWRGPAGRPQHF. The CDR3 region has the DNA TGCGCCAGCACATGGAGGGGGCCTGCCGGTAGGCCCCAGCATTTT.

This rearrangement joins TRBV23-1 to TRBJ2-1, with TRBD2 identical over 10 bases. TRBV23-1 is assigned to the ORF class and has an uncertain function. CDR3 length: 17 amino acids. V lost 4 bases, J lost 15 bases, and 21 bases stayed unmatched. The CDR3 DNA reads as TGCGCCAGCAGTCGAGATTCAGGGAGTAGCGGGAGGTGGTGTGTGTTCTTC. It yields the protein CASSRDSGSSGRWCVFF.

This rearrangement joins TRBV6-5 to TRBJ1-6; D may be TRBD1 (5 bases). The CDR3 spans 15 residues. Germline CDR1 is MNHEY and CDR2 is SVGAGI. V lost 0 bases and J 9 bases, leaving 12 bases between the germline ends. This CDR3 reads CASSYSSGARSPLHF. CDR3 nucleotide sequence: TGTGCCAGCAGTTACTCGAGCGGGGCGCGTTCACCCCTCCACTTT.

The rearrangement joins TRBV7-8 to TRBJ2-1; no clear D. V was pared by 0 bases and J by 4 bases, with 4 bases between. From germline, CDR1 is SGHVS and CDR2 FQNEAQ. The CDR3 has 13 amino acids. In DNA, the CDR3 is TGTGCCAGCAGCTTAGCCAGGTACAATGAGCAGTTCTTC. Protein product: CASSLARYNEQFF. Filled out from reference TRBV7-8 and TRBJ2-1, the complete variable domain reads GAGVSQSPRYKVAKRGQDVALRCDPISGHVSLFWYQQALGQGPEFLTYFQNEAQLDKSGLPSDRFFAERPEGSVSTLKIQRTQQEDSAVYLCASSLARYNEQFFGPGTRLTVL.

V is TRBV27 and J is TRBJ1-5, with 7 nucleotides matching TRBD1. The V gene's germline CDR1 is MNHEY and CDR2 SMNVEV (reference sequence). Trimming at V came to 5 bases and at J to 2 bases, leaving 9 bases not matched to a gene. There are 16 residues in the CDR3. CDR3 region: CASSPQGVTGNQPQHF. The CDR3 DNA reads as TGTGCCAGCAGTCCCCAGGGGGTCACGGGCAATCAGCCCCAGCATTTT.

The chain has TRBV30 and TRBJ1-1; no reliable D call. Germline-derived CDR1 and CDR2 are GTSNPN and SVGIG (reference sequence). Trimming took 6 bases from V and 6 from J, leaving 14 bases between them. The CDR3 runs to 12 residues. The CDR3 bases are TGTGCCTGTCAGGCCCGGATCGCTGAAGCTTTCTTT. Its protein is CACQARIAEAFF.

CDR3 sequence: CASSQERGQPQHF. CDR3 nucleotide sequence: TGTGCCAGCAGCCAAGAACGGGGTCAGCCCCAGCATTTT. The chain employs TRBV16 and TRBJ1-5, with D hard to call. The CDR3 is 13 amino acids. Trimming removed 2 bases from V and 6 bases from J, with 8 bases in between. Germline values: CDR1 KGHSY, CDR2 FQNENV.

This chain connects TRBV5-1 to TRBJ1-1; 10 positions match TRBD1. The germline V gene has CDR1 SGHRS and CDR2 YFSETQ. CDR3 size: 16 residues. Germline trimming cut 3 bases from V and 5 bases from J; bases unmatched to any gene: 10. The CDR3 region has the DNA TGCGCCAGCAGCTCGGACAGGGGGTCGCTTGGAACTGAAGCTTTCTTT. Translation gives CASSSDRGSLGTEAFF.

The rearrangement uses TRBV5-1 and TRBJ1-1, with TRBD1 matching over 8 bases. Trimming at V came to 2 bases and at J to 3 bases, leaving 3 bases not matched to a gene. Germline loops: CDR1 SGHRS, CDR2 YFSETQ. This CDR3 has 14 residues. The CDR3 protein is CASSFRDRYTEAFF. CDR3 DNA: TGCGCCAGCAGCTTCCGGGACAGGTACACTGAAGCTTTCTTT.

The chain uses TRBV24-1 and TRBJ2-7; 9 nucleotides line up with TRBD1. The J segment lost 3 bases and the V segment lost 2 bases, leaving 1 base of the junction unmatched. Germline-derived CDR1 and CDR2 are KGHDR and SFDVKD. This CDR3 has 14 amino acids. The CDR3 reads CATSDWDRDYEQYV. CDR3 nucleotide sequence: TGTGCCACCAGTGATTGGGACAGGGACTACGAGCAGTACGTC.

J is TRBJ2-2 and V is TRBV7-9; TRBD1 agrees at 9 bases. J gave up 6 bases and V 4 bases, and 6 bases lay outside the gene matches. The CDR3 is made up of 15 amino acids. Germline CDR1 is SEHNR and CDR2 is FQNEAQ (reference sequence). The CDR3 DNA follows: TGTGCCAGCAGCTGGGGACAGGGCGTCCCCGGGGAGCTGTTTTTT. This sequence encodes CASSWGQGVPGELFF.

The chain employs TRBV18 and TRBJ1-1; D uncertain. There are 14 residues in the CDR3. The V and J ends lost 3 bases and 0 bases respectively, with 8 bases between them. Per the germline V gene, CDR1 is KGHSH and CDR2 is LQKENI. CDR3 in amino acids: CASSPRVMNTEAFF. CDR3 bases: TGTGCCAGCTCACCTCGCGTTATGAACACTGAAGCTTTCTTT.

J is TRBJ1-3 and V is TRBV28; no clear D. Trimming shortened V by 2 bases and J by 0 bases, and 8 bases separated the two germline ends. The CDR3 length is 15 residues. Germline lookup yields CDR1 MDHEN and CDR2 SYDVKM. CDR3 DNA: TGTGCCAGCAGTTTAGGCGGGATCTCTGGAAACACCATATATTTT. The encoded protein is CASSLGGISGNTIYF. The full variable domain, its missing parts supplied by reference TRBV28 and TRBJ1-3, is DVKVTQSSRYLVKRTGEKVFLECVQDMDHENMFWYRQDPGLGLRLIYFSYDVKMKEKGDIPEGYSVSREKKERFSLILESASTNQTSMYLCASSLGGISGNTIYFGEGSWLTVV.

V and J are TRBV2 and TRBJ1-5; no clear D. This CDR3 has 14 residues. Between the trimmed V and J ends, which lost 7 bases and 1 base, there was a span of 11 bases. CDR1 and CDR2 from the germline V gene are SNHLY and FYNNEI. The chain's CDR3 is CASTSEGSNQPQHF. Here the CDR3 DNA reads TGTGCCAGCACCTCTGAGGGAAGCAATCAGCCCCAGCATTTT. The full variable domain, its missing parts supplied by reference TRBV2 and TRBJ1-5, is EPEVTQTPSHQVTQMGQEVILRCVPISNHLYFYWYRQILGQKVEFLVSFYNNEISEKSEIFDDQFSVERPDGSNFTLKIRSTKLEDSAMYFCASTSEGSNQPQHFGDGTRLSIL.

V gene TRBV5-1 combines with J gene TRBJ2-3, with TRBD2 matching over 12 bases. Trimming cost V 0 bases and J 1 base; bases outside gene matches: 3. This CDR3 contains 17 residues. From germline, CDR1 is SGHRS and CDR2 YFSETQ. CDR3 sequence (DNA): TGCGCCAGCAGCTTGGGCGCTAGCGGGAGGGGCACAGATACGCAGTATTTT. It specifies CASSLGASGRGTDTQYF.

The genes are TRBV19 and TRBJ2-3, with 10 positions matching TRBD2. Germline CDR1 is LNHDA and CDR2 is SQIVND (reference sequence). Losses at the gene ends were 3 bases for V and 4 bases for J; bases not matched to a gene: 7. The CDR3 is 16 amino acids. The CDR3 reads CASSIRSGGAADTQYF. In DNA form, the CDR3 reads TGTGCCAGTAGTATTCGCAGCGGGGGGGCCGCAGATACGCAGTATTTT. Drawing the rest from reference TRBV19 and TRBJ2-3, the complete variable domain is DGGITQSPKYLFRKEGQNVTLSCEQNLNHDAMYWYRQDPGQGLRLIYYSQIVNDFQKGDIAEGYSVSREKKESFPLTVTSAQKNPTAFYLCASSIRSGGAADTQYFGPGTRLTVL.

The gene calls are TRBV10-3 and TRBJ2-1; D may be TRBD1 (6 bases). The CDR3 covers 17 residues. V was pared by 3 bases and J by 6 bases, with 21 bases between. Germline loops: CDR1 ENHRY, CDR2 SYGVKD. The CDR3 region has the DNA TGTGCCATCAGTGATGGGTTCAGTGGCAGGGGTGGCAATGAGCAGTTCTTC. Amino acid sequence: CAISDGFSGRGGNEQFF.

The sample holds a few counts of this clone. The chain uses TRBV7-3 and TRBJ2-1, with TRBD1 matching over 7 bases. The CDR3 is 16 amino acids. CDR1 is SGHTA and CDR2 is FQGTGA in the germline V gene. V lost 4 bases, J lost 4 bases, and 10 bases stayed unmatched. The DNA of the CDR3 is TGTGCCAGCAGCTCTAAACCGGGACAGCCTTACAATGAGCAGTTCTTC. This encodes CASSSKPGQPYNEQFF.

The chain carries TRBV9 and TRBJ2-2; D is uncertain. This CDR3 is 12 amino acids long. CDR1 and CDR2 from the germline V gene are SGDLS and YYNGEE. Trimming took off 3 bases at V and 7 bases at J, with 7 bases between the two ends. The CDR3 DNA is TGTGCCAGCAGCGCCTTTCTCGGGGAGCTGTTTTTT. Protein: CASSAFLGELFF.

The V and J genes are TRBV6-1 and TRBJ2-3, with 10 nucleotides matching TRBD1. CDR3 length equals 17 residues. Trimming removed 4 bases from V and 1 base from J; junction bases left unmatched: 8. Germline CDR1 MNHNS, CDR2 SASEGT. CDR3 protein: CASSGFFGTGGTDTQYF. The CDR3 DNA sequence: TGTGCCAGCAGTGGGTTTTTTGGGACAGGGGGCACAGATACGCAGTATTTT.

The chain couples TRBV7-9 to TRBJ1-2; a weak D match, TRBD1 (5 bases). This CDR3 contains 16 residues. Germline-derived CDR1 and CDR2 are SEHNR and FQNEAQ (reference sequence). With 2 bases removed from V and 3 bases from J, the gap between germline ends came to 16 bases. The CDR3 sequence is CASSLRAGLGYYGYTF. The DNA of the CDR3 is TGTGCCAGCAGCTTAAGGGCAGGGTTGGGATACTATGGCTACACCTTC.

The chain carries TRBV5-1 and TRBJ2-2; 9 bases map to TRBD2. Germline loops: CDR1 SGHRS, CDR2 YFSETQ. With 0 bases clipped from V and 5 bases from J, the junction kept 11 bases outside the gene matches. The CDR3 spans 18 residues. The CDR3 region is CASSLAGREGPRTGELFF. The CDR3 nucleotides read TGCGCCAGCAGCTTGGCGGGGCGGGAGGGCCCGAGGACCGGGGAGCTGTTTTTT.

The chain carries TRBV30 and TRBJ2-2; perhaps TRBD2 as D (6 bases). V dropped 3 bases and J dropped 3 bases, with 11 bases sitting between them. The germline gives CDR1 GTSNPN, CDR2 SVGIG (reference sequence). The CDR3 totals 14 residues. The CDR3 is CAWRGLRDTGELFF. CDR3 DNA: TGTGCCTGGAGGGGACTCCGGGACACCGGGGAGCTGTTTTTT.